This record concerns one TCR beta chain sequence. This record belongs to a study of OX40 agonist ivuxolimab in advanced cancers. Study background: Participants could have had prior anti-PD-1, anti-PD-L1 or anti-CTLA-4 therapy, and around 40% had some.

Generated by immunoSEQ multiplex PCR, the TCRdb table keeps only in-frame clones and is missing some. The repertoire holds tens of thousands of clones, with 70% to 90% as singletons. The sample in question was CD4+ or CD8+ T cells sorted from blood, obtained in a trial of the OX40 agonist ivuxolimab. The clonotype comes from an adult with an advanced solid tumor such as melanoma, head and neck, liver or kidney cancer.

This CDR3 reads CASSHKPGLQLNTGELFF. As DNA, the CDR3 is TGTGCCAGCAGCCATAAGCCGGGACTCCAGTTGAACACCGGGGAGCTGTTTTTT. The chain employs TRBV11-2 and TRBJ2-2; tentatively, D is TRBD2 (6 bases). From germline, CDR1 is SGHAT and CDR2 FQNNGV. The CDR3 is 18 residues long. V dropped 5 bases and J dropped 1 base, with 20 bases sitting between them. Full variable domain (remainder filled in from reference TRBV11-2 and TRBJ2-2): EAGVAQSPRYKIIEKRQSVAFWCNPISGHATLYWYQQILGQGPKLLIQFQNNGVVDDSQLPKDRFSAERLKGVDSTLKIQPAKLEDSAVYLCASSHKPGLQLNTGELFFGEGSRLTVL.